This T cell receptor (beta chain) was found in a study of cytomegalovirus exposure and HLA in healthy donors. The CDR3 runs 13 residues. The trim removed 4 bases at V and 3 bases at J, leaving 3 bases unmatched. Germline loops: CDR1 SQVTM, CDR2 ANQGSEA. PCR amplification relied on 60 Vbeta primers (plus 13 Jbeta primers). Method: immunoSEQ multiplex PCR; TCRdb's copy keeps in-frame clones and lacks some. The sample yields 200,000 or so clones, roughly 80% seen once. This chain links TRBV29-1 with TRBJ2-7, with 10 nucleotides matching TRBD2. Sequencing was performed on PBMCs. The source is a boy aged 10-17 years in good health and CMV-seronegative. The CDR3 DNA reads TGCAGCGTTGGGACTAGCGGAAGCTACGAGCAGTACTTC. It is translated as CSVGTSGSYEQYF.